A selection of T cell receptor beta chains follows, all from one sample in a study of cytomegalovirus exposure and HLA in healthy donors. TCRdb's copy holds only in-frame clones and misses some; the assay was immunoSEQ multiplex PCR. The sample holds under 200,000 clones; approximately 62% are singletons and the top ten take less than 1.5%. Sequencing was carried out using PBMCs. The receptors come from a man between 45 and 60 years old in good health and CMV-seronegative. The CDR3 runs from the conserved cysteine through the conserved F or W. D genes are given only for firm matches. Expanded clones are given a class, and other clones once, few, many or no size at all.

TRBV6-1,TRBD1,TRBJ2-7,NA,TGTGCCAGCAGTGAAGGGGCAGGGGGCGAGCAGTACTTC,CASSEGAGGEQYF
TRBV6-6,TRBD2,TRBJ2-7,NA,TGTGCCAGCAGTTTTAGCGGGGGACGACTCTACGAGCAGTACTTC,CASSFSGGRLYEQYF
TRBV6-5,TRBD1,TRBJ2-7,NA,TGTGCCAGCAGTTACTCCCAGGGGGCCTGGCTAGGGCAGTACTTC,CASSYSQGAWLGQYF
TRBV5-4,TRBD1,TRBJ2-3,NA,TGTGCCAGCAGCTTGGGGGTCCCGGGACAGCAAACAGATACGCAGTATTTT,CASSLGVPGQQTDTQYF
TRBV5-4,NA,TRBJ2-5,NA,TGTGCCAGCAGCTATGGCATCCAAGAGACCCAGTACTTC,CASSYGIQETQYF
TRBV4-3,TRBD1,TRBJ1-2,NA,TGCGCCAGCAGCCATCGACAGGGGTATGGCTACACCTTC,CASSHRQGYGYTF
TRBV6-5,NA,TRBJ1-5,few,TGTGCCAGCAGAGACAGGTCCCGAGGGCCCCAGCATTTT,CASRDRSRGPQHF
TRBV6-6,NA,TRBJ2-7,NA,TGTGCCAGCAGCTCCCCAGGTCCCGAGCAGTACTTC,CASSSPGPEQYF
TRBV9,NA,TRBJ2-3,NA,TGTGCCAGCAGCCCCGGACTCGCCCGCACAGATACGCAGTATTTT,CASSPGLARTDTQYF
TRBV7-2,NA,TRBJ1-5,NA,TGTGCCAGCAGCTTATCCAGGGGACCTAATCAGCCCCAGCATTTT,CASSLSRGPNQPQHF
TRBV28,NA,TRBJ2-7,few,TGTGCCAGCAGTTTAACAGAGCTGGTTGGCAGGGGCTCCTACGAGCAGTACTTC,CASSLTELVGRGSYEQYF
TRBV6-1,TRBD1,TRBJ1-2,many,TGTGCCAGCAGTGGTCGGACAGGGGAGGTGGCCTATGGCTACACCTTC,CASSGRTGEVAYGYTF
TRBV27,NA,TRBJ1-1,NA,TGTGCCAGCAGTTTAACGGTTAACACTGAAGCTTTCTTT,CASSLTVNTEAFF
TRBV5-1,NA,TRBJ1-6,once,TGCGCCAGCAGCTTGGAAGAGTTCCCCAATTCACCCCTCCACTTT,CASSLEEFPNSPLHF
TRBV6-1,NA,TRBJ1-1,NA,TGTGCCACTGAAGGTCGGGGGGCCCTGAACACTGAAGCTTTCTTT,CATEGRGALNTEAFF
TRBV15,TRBD1,TRBJ1-4,NA,TGTGCCACCCGAAATTCGAGGACAGGAACTAATGAAAAACTGTTTTTT,CATRNSRTGTNEKLFF
TRBV9,NA,TRBJ2-4,NA,TGTGCCAGCAGCCCGGACACGGCCAAAAACATTCAGTACTTC,CASSPDTAKNIQYF
TRBV5-1,NA,TRBJ2-2,NA,TGCGCCAGCAGTACACAGGTCGAGAACACCGGGGAGCTGTTTTTT,CASSTQVENTGELFF
TRBV5-1,NA,TRBJ1-5,few,TGCGCCAGCAGCTTTACTACAGGGCTTGGTCAGCCCCAGCATTTT,CASSFTTGLGQPQHF
TRBV6-5,NA,TRBJ1-5,NA,TGTGCCAGCAGCCAACAGGGATTTAGCAATCAGCCCCAGCATTTT,CASSQQGFSNQPQHF
TRBV5-6,NA,TRBJ1-4,NA,TGTGCCAGCAGCTTGCCAGGGATGACTAATGAAAAACTGTTTTTT,CASSLPGMTNEKLFF
TRBV18,NA,TRBJ1-2,NA,TGTGCCAGCTCACCCCCCGGGACAAATTTTAACTATGGCTACACCTTC,CASSPPGTNFNYGYTF
TRBV4-1,TRBD1,TRBJ2-3,NA,TGCGCCAGCAGCCGCCGACAGGGGAGCACAGATACGCAGTATTTT,CASSRRQGSTDTQYF
TRBV5-4,TRBD1,TRBJ2-5,NA,TGTGCCAGCAGCTACGGACAGGAAGAGACCCAGTACTTC,CASSYGQEETQYF
TRBV11-3,NA,TRBJ2-3,NA,TGTGCCAGCAGCTTAGAGGCAGGGACAGATACGCAGTATTTT,CASSLEAGTDTQYF
TRBV6-1,TRBD2,TRBJ2-5,NA,TGTGCCAGCAGTTTCGGGGGGGCAGGTGTAGAGACCCAGTACTTC,CASSFGGAGVETQYF
TRBV28,NA,TRBJ1-1,NA,TGTGCCAGCAGTTTTGCAGGGCCTAACACTGAAGCTTTCTTT,CASSFAGPNTEAFF
TRBV6-1,NA,TRBJ1-1,NA,TGTGCCAGCAGTGAACTGGACAGCCTCCCGAACACTGAAGCTTTCTTT,CASSELDSLPNTEAFF
TRBV2,NA,TRBJ2-2,NA,TGTGCCAGCAGTGAAATTAGGAACACCGGGGAGCTGTTTTTT,CASSEIRNTGELFF
TRBV5-1,TRBD1,TRBJ2-5,NA,TGCGCCAGCAGCAGGGGACAGCAAGAGACCCAGTACTTC,CASSRGQQETQYF
TRBV27,NA,TRBJ1-2,NA,TGTGCCAGCAGTTTGGTCGGGGAAGGTGGCTATGGCTACACCTTC,CASSLVGEGGYGYTF
TRBV18,TRBD1,TRBJ2-7,few,TGTGCCAGCTCACCAGAGCGACAGGGAACGTGGAAATACGAGCAGTACTTC,CASSPERQGTWKYEQYF
TRBV25-1,TRBD1,TRBJ1-6,once,TGTGCCAGCACTTCCGGGACAGGCTACGATCCACCCCTCCACTTT,CASTSGTGYDPPLHF
TRBV6-5,NA,TRBJ2-1,NA,TGTGCCAGCGCGGCGGACTCCCCCTACAATGAGCAGCTCTTC,CASAADSPYNEQLF
TRBV4-3,NA,TRBJ2-1,few,TGCGCCAGCAGCCAAGATCGGGAGCCTGAGCAGTTCTTC,CASSQDREPEQFF
TRBV2,TRBD1,TRBJ1-5,NA,TGTGCCAGCAGTGAACAATCAGGGGGCAGTCAGCCCCAGCATTTT,CASSEQSGGSQPQHF
TRBV5-4,TRBD1,TRBJ1-4,NA,TGTGCCAGCAGGCCCCCAGGGGGAGATTCGGAAAAACTGTTTTTT,CASRPPGGDSEKLFF
TRBV9,TRBD1,TRBJ1-1,NA,TGTGCCAGCAGCGTAGCTGGAGGGACAGGGGGCACTGAAGCTTTCTTT,CASSVAGGTGGTEAFF
TRBV6-5,NA,TRBJ2-3,NA,TGTGCCAGCAGTCAGTTGGGGGGGCCTATAGATACGCAGTATTTT,CASSQLGGPIDTQYF
TRBV4-3,NA,TRBJ1-2,NA,TGCGCCAGCAGCCTGACAGGTGCTAACTATGGCTACACCTTC,CASSLTGANYGYTF
TRBV6-6,TRBD1,TRBJ1-1,few,TGTGCCAGCAGAAAGACAGGGGGGAGCGCTGAAGCTTTCTTT,CASRKTGGSAEAFF
TRBV5-4,NA,TRBJ1-1,few,TGTGCCAGCAGCTTGGCCCCGGGAGCTGAAGCTTTCTTT,CASSLAPGAEAFF
TRBV29-1,TRBD1,TRBJ2-1,NA,TGCAGCGTTGAGGGGACAGACCTTTACAATGAGCAGTTCTTC,CSVEGTDLYNEQFF
TRBV7-6,TRBD1,TRBJ1-1,NA,TGTGCCAGCAGCCAATTAGGACAGGGAGAGACTGAAGCTTTCTTT,CASSQLGQGETEAFF
TRBV4-3,TRBD1,TRBJ1-4,few,TGCGCCAGCAGCCAAGAAACGGGACAGCCAGGTGAAAAACTGTTTTTT,CASSQETGQPGEKLFF
TRBV11-2,NA,TRBJ2-3,NA,TGTGCCAGCAGCTTAGATTCGGCGGGGCGCACAGATACGCAGTATTTT,CASSLDSAGRTDTQYF
TRBV5-4,NA,TRBJ1-1,NA,TGTGCCAGCAGCTCCCTAGGGGGTGAAGACACTGAAGCTTTCTTT,CASSSLGGEDTEAFF
TRBV7-6,NA,TRBJ2-3,NA,TGTGCCAGCAGCCCCTACCTCGGGGATACGCAGTATTTT,CASSPYLGDTQYF
TRBV7-2,NA,TRBJ1-1,once,TGTGCCAGCAGCTTAGTATTTGAAGCTTTCTTT,CASSLVFEAFF
TRBV2,NA,TRBJ1-6,NA,TGTGCCAGCAGTGGCCCGTCGGGGTTAAGTAATTCACCCCTCCACTTT,CASSGPSGLSNSPLHF
TRBV7-3,NA,TRBJ2-6,NA,TGTGCCAGCAGCCCTCGCGGCGGGGTTAGCTCTGGGGCCAACGTCCTGACTTTC,CASSPRGGVSSGANVLTF
TRBV6-1,NA,TRBJ2-3,NA,TGTGCCAGCACCCCGGAGGGGAAAAGCACAGATACGCAGTATTTT,CASTPEGKSTDTQYF
TRBV7-2,NA,TRBJ1-5,few,TGTGCCAGCAGCTTAGGGCACAGTAGCAATCAGCCCCAGCATTTT,CASSLGHSSNQPQHF
TRBV9,NA,TRBJ1-2,NA,TGTGCCAGCAGCGTAGGTTCGAACTATGGCTACACCTTC,CASSVGSNYGYTF
TRBV5-1,NA,TRBJ2-5,NA,TGCGCCAGCAGCTTGTTCGGGGGAGAGACCCAGTACTTC,CASSLFGGETQYF
TRBV6-6,NA,TRBJ2-5,NA,TGTGCCAGCAAGACGGGCCCGACAGGAAACCAAGAGACCCAGTACTTC,CASKTGPTGNQETQYF
TRBV9,NA,TRBJ2-7,NA,TGTGCCAGCAGCGTAGACCCGGGGACCTACGAGCAGTACTTC,CASSVDPGTYEQYF
TRBV2,NA,TRBJ1-6,NA,TGTGCCAGCAGAGGACAGAGCTCCTATAATTCACCCCTCCACTTT,CASRGQSSYNSPLHF
TRBV11-2,NA,TRBJ2-7,NA,TGTGCCAGCAGCTTCACCTACGAGCAGTACTTC,CASSFTYEQYF
TRBV11-1,TRBD1,TRBJ1-6,NA,TGTGCCAGCAGCTTAGGGGACAGGGCTGGCTCACCCCTCCACTTT,CASSLGDRAGSPLHF